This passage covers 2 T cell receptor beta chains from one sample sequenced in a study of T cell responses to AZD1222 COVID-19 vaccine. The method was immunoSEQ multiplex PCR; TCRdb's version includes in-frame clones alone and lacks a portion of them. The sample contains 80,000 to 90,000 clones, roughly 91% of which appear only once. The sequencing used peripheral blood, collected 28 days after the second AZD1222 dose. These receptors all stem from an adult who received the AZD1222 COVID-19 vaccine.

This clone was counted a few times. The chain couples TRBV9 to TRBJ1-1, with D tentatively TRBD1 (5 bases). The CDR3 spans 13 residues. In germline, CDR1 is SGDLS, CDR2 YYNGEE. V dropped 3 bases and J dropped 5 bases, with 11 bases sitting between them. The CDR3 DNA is TGTGCCAGCAGCGCCGAGGGGCGGACTGAAGCTTTCTTT. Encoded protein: CASSAEGRTEAFF.

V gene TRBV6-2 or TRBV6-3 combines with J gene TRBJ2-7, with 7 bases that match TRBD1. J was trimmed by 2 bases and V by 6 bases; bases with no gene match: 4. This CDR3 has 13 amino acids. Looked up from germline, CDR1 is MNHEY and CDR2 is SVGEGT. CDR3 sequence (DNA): TGTGCCAGCAGCCACGACAGGGCCTACGAGCAGTACTTC. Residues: CASSHDRAYEQYF.